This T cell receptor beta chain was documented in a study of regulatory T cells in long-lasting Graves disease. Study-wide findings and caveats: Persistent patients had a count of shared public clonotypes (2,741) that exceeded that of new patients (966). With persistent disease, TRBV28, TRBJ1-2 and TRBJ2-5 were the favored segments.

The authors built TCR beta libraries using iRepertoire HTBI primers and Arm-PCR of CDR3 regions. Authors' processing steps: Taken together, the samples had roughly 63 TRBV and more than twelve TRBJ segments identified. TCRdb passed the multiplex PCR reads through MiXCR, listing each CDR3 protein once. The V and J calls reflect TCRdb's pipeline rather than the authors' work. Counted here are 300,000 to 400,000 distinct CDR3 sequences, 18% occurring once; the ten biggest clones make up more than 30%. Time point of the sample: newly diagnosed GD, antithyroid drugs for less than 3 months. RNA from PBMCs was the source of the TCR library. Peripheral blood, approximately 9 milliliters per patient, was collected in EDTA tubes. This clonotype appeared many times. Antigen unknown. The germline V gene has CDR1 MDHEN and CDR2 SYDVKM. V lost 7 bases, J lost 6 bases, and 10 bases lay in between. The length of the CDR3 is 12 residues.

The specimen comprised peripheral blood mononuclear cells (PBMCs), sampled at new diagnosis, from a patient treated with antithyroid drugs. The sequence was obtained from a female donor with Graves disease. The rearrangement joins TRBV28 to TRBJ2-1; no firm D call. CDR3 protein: CASTTHPNEQFF. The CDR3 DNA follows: TGTGCCAGCACCACCCATCCCAATGAGCAGTTCTTC.